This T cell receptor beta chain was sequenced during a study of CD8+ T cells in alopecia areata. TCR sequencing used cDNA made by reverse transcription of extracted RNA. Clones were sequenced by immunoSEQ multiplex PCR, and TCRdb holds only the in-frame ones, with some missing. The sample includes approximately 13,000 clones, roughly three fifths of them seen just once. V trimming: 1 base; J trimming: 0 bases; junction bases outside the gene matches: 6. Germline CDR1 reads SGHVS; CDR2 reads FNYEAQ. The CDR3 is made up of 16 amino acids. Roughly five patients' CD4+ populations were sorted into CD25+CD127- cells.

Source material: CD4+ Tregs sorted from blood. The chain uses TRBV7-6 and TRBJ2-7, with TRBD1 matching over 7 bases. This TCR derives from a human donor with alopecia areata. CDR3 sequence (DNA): TGTGCCAGCAGCTTAGGGGGTGGACAGGCCTCCTACGAGCAGTACTTC. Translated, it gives CASSLGGGQASYEQYF.